The rows below give T cell receptor beta chains drawn from one sample of a study of graft-versus-host responses after intestinal transplantation. Clones were sequenced by immunoSEQ multiplex PCR, and TCRdb holds only the in-frame ones, with some missing. The sample includes approximately 7,000 clones, 55% to 70% seen only once; the top ten take around 20%. The specimen was ileum tissue, collected roughly eight months after intestinal transplantation. These receptors were collected from a human patient who received an intestinal transplant, so some T cells may come from the graft donor. The CDR3 runs from the conserved cysteine through the conserved F or W. D genes are given only for firm matches. Size tells how often a clone was seen (once, few, many) or the class of an expanded clone, and some rows leave it out.

CDR3 length | D gene | J gene | clone size | V gene | CDR3 protein | CDR3 DNA
16 | TRBD2 | TRBJ2-3 | . | TRBV4-3 | CASSRTSVTDTDTQYF | TGCGCCAGCAGCCGAACTAGCGTAACGGACACAGATACGCAGTATTTT
17 | . | TRBJ2-1 | medium-sized | TRBV4-3 | CASSQDLGNSNYNEQFF | TGCGCCAGCAGCCAAGATCTTGGGAACAGTAATTACAATGAGCAGTTCTTC
15 | . | TRBJ2-5 | . | TRBV4-2 | CASSQVLGLSETQYF | TGTGCCAGCAGCCAAGTGTTGGGGCTATCGGAGACCCAGTACTTC
16 | . | TRBJ2-2 | . | TRBV27 | CASSLEWGSNTGELFF | TGTGCCAGCAGTCTAGAGTGGGGTTCGAACACCGGGGAGCTGTTTTTT
12 | . | TRBJ1-1 | . | TRBV6-1 | CASSEGDLEAFF | TGTGCCAGCAGTGAAGGGGACCTTGAAGCTTTCTTT
14 | . | TRBJ1-3 | . | TRBV18 | CASSLDSGGDTIYF | TGTGCCAGCTCACTCGACTCCGGCGGGGACACCATATATTTT
18 | . | TRBJ2-5 | . | TRBV18 | CASSPPVSGQNYQETQYF | TGTGCCAGCTCACCACCGGTATCAGGACAGAATTACCAAGAGACCCAGTACTTC
13 | . | TRBJ1-4 | few | TRBV27 | CASTGQNREKLFF | TGTGCCAGCACGGGGCAGAACCGGGAAAAACTGTTTTTT
11 | . | TRBJ1-1 | few | TRBV18 | CASSPGLEAFF | TGTGCCAGCTCACCGGGACTGGAAGCTTTCTTT
16 | . | TRBJ1-4 | few | TRBV4-3 | CASSQEASSQNEKLFF | TGCGCCAGCAGCCAAGAGGCTTCGTCACAGAATGAAAAACTGTTTTTT
18 | TRBD1 | TRBJ1-1 | . | TRBV10-3 | CASRGTGGFRGRNTEAFF | TGTGCCTCCCGCGGGACAGGGGGATTTAGGGGCCGGAACACTGAAGCTTTCTTT
15 | TRBD1 | TRBJ1-6 | medium-sized | TRBV27 | CASSSGTGGRSPLHF | TGTGCCAGCAGCTCCGGGACAGGGGGCCGTTCACCCCTCCACTTT
16 | TRBD1 | TRBJ1-1 | . | TRBV5-4 | CASSAGQGARRTEAFF | TGTGCCAGCAGCGCAGGACAGGGGGCGCGGAGGACTGAAGCTTTCTTT
12 | TRBD1 | TRBJ1-1 | few | TRBV4-2 | CASRQGRTEAFF | TGTGCCAGCAGACAGGGGCGTACTGAAGCTTTCTTT
16 | . | TRBJ2-1 | . | TRBV7-8 | CASSLEVGAPYNEQFF | TGTGCCAGCAGCTTAGAGGTCGGGGCTCCCTACAATGAGCAGTTCTTC
18 | . | TRBJ2-1 | . | TRBV18 | CASSPPNGGASSYNEQFF | TGTGCCAGCTCACCACCAAATGGGGGGGCCAGCTCCTACAATGAGCAGTTCTTC
13 | . | TRBJ1-2 | . | TRBV7-2 | CASSPGQENGYTF | TGTGCCAGCAGCCCCGGGCAGGAGAATGGCTACACCTTC
15 | TRBD2 | TRBJ2-1 | . | TRBV4-2 | CASSQETSGYNEQFF | TGTGCCAGCAGCCAAGAGACTAGCGGGTACAATGAGCAGTTCTTC
12 | . | TRBJ1-2 | . | TRBV5-5 | CASSLSYGGYTF | TGTGCCAGCAGCTTGTCGTACGGGGGCTACACCTTC
18 | TRBD2 | TRBJ2-1 | . | TRBV15 | CATSRDRTSGGSYNEQFF | TGTGCCACCAGCAGAGATAGGACAAGCGGGGGTTCATACAATGAGCAGTTCTTC
13 | . | TRBJ2-5 | . | TRBV6-5 | CASSEDNSETQYF | TGTGCCAGCAGTGAGGACAATAGCGAGACCCAGTACTTC
13 | . | TRBJ2-7 | medium-sized | TRBV5-4 | CASSLEQGYEQYF | TGTGCCAGCAGCTTGGAACAGGGCTACGAGCAGTACTTC
16 | . | TRBJ2-4 | . | TRBV6-1 | CASSASTRGGKNIQYF | TGTGCCAGCAGTGCTTCAACCCGGGGTGGCAAAAACATTCAGTACTTC
14 | TRBD1 | TRBJ1-1 | . | TRBV2 | CASNRDRGLSEAFF | TGTGCCAGCAACCGGGACAGGGGGCTATCTGAAGCTTTCTTT
11 | . | TRBJ1-1 | . | TRBV4-1 | CASGRGTEAFF | TGCGCCAGCGGGCGGGGGACTGAAGCTTTCTTT
15 | TRBD1 | TRBJ1-2 | . | TRBV5-4 | CASSTPDRAGYGYTF | TGTGCCAGCAGCACCCCGGACAGGGCGGGCTATGGCTACACCTTC
13 | TRBD1 | TRBJ2-4 | . | TRBV29-1 | CSVLQGPKNIQYF | TGCAGCGTTTTACAGGGGCCCAAAAACATTCAGTACTTC
17 | . | TRBJ2-1 | . | TRBV27 | CASTPRNLGGIYNEQFF | TGTGCCAGCACCCCGCGTAATCTGGGGGGCATCTACAATGAGCAGTTCTTC
14 | TRBD2 | TRBJ2-5 | . | TRBV15 | CATRDSGGAETQYF | TGTGCCACTCGCGATAGCGGGGGGGCGGAGACCCAGTACTTC
15 | TRBD1 | TRBJ1-2 | . | TRBV5-1 | CASSLLTGTGRGYTF | TGCGCCAGCAGCCTCTTAACCGGGACAGGACGTGGCTACACCTTC
14 | TRBD1 | TRBJ2-7 | . | TRBV9 | CASSATGVAYEQYF | TGTGCCAGCAGCGCCACAGGGGTGGCCTACGAGCAGTACTTC
16 | . | TRBJ1-1 | . | TRBV9 | CASSVESQGTNTEAFF | TGTGCCAGCAGCGTAGAGTCCCAGGGGACCAACACTGAAGCTTTCTTT
13 | . | TRBJ2-1 | . | TRBV19 | CASSMGFYNEQFF | TGTGCCAGTAGTATGGGTTTCTACAATGAGCAGTTCTTC
14 | . | TRBJ1-2 | . | TRBV10-1 | CASSEGVTNYGYTF | TGCGCCAGCAGTGAGGGGGTCACCAACTATGGCTACACCTTC
13 | . | TRBJ1-2 | . | TRBV19 | CASSLGAGVGYTF | TGTGCCAGTAGCCTCGGGGCAGGGGTTGGCTACACCTTC
15 | TRBD1 | TRBJ1-2 | few | TRBV5-4 | CASSFPGQGGYGYTF | TGTGCCAGCAGTTTCCCGGGACAGGGAGGCTATGGCTACACCTTC
13 | . | TRBJ1-2 | . | TRBV11-2 | CASSPTDLRSYTF | TGTGCCAGCAGCCCCACGGATTTACGGAGCTACACCTTC
15 | . | TRBJ1-2 | . | TRBV28 | CASSLNQGYGYGYTF | TGTGCCAGCAGTTTAAATCAGGGGTACGGCTATGGCTACACCTTC
14 | . | TRBJ2-1 | few | TRBV27 | CASTLGSSYNEQFF | TGTGCCAGCACCCTAGGGAGCTCCTACAATGAGCAGTTCTTC
15 | . | TRBJ2-3 | . | TRBV4-3 | CASSQDSSVGDTQYF | TGCGCCAGCAGCCAAGATTCTAGCGTAGGAGATACGCAGTATTTT
13 | . | TRBJ2-5 | . | TRBV10-3 | CAIGEGGSETQYF | TGTGCCATCGGCGAGGGGGGGAGTGAGACCCAGTACTTC
15 | . | TRBJ2-1 | . | TRBV29-1 | CSVTPGVGEPNEQFF | TGCAGCGTCACCCCAGGGGTGGGGGAGCCCAATGAGCAGTTCTTC
11 | . | TRBJ1-2 | few | TRBV5-4 | CATGINYGYTF | TGTGCCACAGGAATTAACTATGGCTACACCTTC
17 | TRBD1 | TRBJ2-2 | . | TRBV5-6 | CASSSGTGGQGTGELFF | TGTGCCAGCAGCTCCGGGACAGGGGGCCAGGGCACCGGGGAGCTGTTTTTT
14 | . | TRBJ2-3 | few | TRBV5-3 | CARSLSIPLGTQYF | TGTGCCAGAAGCTTATCTATTCCGCTTGGTACGCAGTATTTT
13 | . | TRBJ2-1 | . | TRBV7-9 | CASSLELVNEQFF | TGTGCCAGCAGCTTAGAACTAGTCAATGAGCAGTTCTTC
16 | . | TRBJ2-1 | . | TRBV6-6 | CASSYSRMDRASEQFF | TGTGCCAGCAGTTACTCGAGAATGGATAGGGCGAGCGAGCAGTTCTTC
15 | . | TRBJ2-2 | few | TRBV5-5 | CASTPGSGYTGELFF | TGTGCCAGCACCCCAGGATCGGGTTACACCGGGGAGCTGTTTTTT
15 | TRBD2 | TRBJ2-1 | . | TRBV11-3 | CASSPSGGLMGEQFF | TGTGCCAGCAGCCCTAGCGGGGGCCTCATGGGTGAGCAGTTCTTC
14 | . | TRBJ2-7 | once | TRBV19 | CASSPGGGSYEQYF | TGTGCCAGTAGCCCAGGTGGGGGTTCCTACGAGCAGTACTTC
11 | . | TRBJ1-1 | . | TRBV20-1 | CSATSGGEAFF | TGCAGTGCCACAAGCGGCGGTGAAGCTTTCTTT
14 | . | TRBJ2-5 | . | TRBV6-5 | CASSPRRGQETQYF | TGTGCCAGCAGTCCCCGCAGGGGACAAGAGACCCAGTACTTC
16 | . | TRBJ2-3 | . | TRBV29-1 | CSVETLDYPSTDTQYF | TGCAGCGTTGAGACTCTGGACTACCCTAGCACAGATACGCAGTATTTT
15 | . | TRBJ2-1 | . | TRBV6-1 | CASTSDRISYNEQFF | TGTGCCAGCACCAGCGACAGGATCTCCTACAATGAGCAGTTCTTC
12 | . | TRBJ1-5 | few | TRBV5-4 | CASSLLGQPQHF | TGTGCCAGCAGCTTGCTGGGTCAGCCCCAGCATTTT
14 | . | TRBJ1-6 | . | TRBV4-2 | CASSQAGIRSPLHF | TGTGCCAGCAGCCAAGCGGGGATACGGTCACCCCTCCACTTT
15 | . | TRBJ1-6 | few | TRBV18 | CASSPPNRETSPLHF | TGTGCCAGCTCACCACCTAACAGGGAGACTTCACCCCTCCACTTT
13 | . | TRBJ1-4 | few | TRBV27 | CATAGLMGEKLFF | TGTGCCACTGCCGGTCTAATGGGCGAAAAACTGTTTTTT
13 | . | TRBJ2-1 | . | TRBV6-1 | CASSEGGVLEQFF | TGTGCCAGCAGCGAAGGTGGCGTCCTAGAGCAGTTCTTC